The 8 T cell receptor beta chains given below trace back to one sample, sequenced in a study of CD8+ T cells in alopecia areata. Isolated RNA was reverse transcribed into cDNA used as the sequencing template. Sequencing used immunoSEQ multiplex PCR; TCRdb keeps in-frame clones, though not all of them. Of some 180,000 clones listed, 51% were seen once; the top ten hold around a tenth. The treatment denotes: oral pan-JAK inhibitor, 5-10 mg twice daily. The sample in question was CD8+ T cells sorted from blood, obtained at roughly week 53, from a patient treated with tofacitinib. The source is a human donor with alopecia areata.

The chain combines TRBV13 with TRBJ1-2; a possible D gene is TRBD1 (5 bases). There are 12 residues in the CDR3. V lost 4 bases to trimming and J lost 8 bases, with 11 bases between them. Germline V gene data show CDR1 as PRHDT and CDR2 as FYEKMQ (reference sequence). The DNA of the CDR3 is TGTGCCAGCAGCTCCCAGGGTGCCGGCTACACCTTC. Protein product: CASSSQGAGYTF.

The V gene is TRBV9, the J gene TRBJ1-2, with TRBD1 matching 7 bases. Trimming cost V 5 bases and J 7 bases; bases outside gene matches: 5. The V gene's germline CDR1 is SGDLS and CDR2 YYNGEE. The CDR3 runs to 12 residues. CDR3 amino acids: CASRAGTAGYTF. The CDR3 DNA reads TGTGCCAGCAGGGCCGGGACAGCTGGCTACACCTTC.

This clone was counted only a few times. The chain carries TRBV21-1 and TRBJ2-5; the listed D gene, TRBD2, was not tested against the DNA. TRBV21-1 is a known pseudogene. The CDR3 is made up of 14 amino acids. The CDR3 DNA reads TGTGCCAGCAGCCCGCCGAGGGCTGAAGAGACCCAGTACTTC. This gives the protein CASSPPRAEETQYF.

The chain uses TRBV18 and TRBJ2-7; D unresolved. Germline values: CDR1 KGHSH, CDR2 LQKENI. Between the trimmed V and J ends, which lost 0 bases and 6 bases, there was a span of 6 bases. The CDR3 spans 12 residues. As DNA, the CDR3 is TGTGCCAGCTCACCACCGTTAGGCGAGCAGTACTTC. Protein sequence: CASSPPLGEQYF.

The chain joins TRBV15 to TRBJ2-3; D is perhaps TRBD2 (6 bases). This CDR3 is 14 amino acids long. V was cut by 3 bases and J by 2 bases, with 9 bases left in between. Germline assignment: CDR1 LNHNV and CDR2 YYDKDF (reference sequence). CDR3 in amino acids: CATSRGLVTDTQYF. The CDR3 nucleotides are TGTGCCACCAGCAGGGGACTTGTCACAGATACGCAGTATTTT.

The chain has TRBV7-2 and TRBJ2-5; a weak D match, TRBD2 (5 bases). Germline CDR1 SGHTA, CDR2 FQGNSA. V lost 1 base and J lost 0, with 21 bases in between. This CDR3 region has 19 residues. CDR3 sequence (DNA): TGTGCCAGCAGCTTAGTCCCCCCCCTGGTAGCGAAGTACCAAGAGACCCAGTACTTC. It translates to CASSLVPPLVAKYQETQYF.

The rearrangement uses TRBV7-4 and TRBJ2-1; 10 bases map to TRBD1. The J segment lost 3 bases and the V segment lost 6 bases, leaving 5 bases of the junction unmatched. The CDR3 contains 15 residues. In germline, CDR1 is SGHVT, CDR2 SQSDAQ. The CDR3 reads CASRPGTGDYNEQFF. The CDR3 coding sequence is TGTGCCAGCAGACCCGGGACAGGGGACTACAATGAGCAGTTCTTC.

The sample holds one count of this clone. The gene calls are TRBV30 and TRBJ2-6; D is undetermined. Germline CDR1 is GTSNPN and CDR2 is SVGIG (reference sequence). The CDR3 is 13 amino acids. The V end lost 4 bases, the J end lost 0 bases, and 4 bases lay between the germline ends. CDR3: CAWTFSGANVLTF. CDR3 DNA: TGTGCCTGGACCTTCTCTGGGGCCAACGTCCTGACTTTC.